This T cell receptor beta chain is from a study of T cell changes during pregnancy in multiple sclerosis. The CDR3 has 14 residues. Trimming left V 1 base short and J 0 bases short, with 8 bases between. Germline V gene sequence: CDR1 SGDLS, CDR2 YYNGEE. This table comes from immunoSEQ multiplex PCR, and its TCRdb copy is limited to in-frame clones, with some not included. The table has 35,000 to 40,000 clones, about 92% seen once. The receptor comes from a female donor with multiple sclerosis, enrolled in a pregnancy study. This chain uses TRBV9 with TRBJ2-7; no definite D call. Sequenced here: CD4+ T cells from peripheral blood mononuclear cells, sampled in the third trimester of pregnancy. The CDR3 is CASSVTSFSYEQYF. CDR3 sequence (DNA): TGTGCCAGCAGCGTAACTTCTTTCTCCTACGAGCAGTACTTC.